The T cell receptor (beta chain) under discussion was sequenced for a study of neurological immune-mediated disorders. The cDNA was generated by 5'RACE with 10-nucleotide random UMIs. Each CDR3 protein is one row after TCRdb ran MiXCR on the 5' RACE reads. The data contain tens of thousands of distinct CDR3 sequences, around 3.6% of them singletons. This clonotype showed up many times. In germline, CDR1 is SGHTA, CDR2 FQGNSA. V was pared by 2 bases and J by 4 bases, with 11 bases between. The length of the CDR3 is 14 residues. This clonotype was obtained from a man aged 25-45 years with multiple sclerosis. The genes are TRBV7-2 and TRBJ1-1, with no clear D. What was sequenced was PBMCs. This CDR3 is CASSLMLTGTEAFF. CDR3 sequence (DNA): TGTGCCAGCAGCTTAATGTTAACCGGCACTGAAGCTTTCTTT.